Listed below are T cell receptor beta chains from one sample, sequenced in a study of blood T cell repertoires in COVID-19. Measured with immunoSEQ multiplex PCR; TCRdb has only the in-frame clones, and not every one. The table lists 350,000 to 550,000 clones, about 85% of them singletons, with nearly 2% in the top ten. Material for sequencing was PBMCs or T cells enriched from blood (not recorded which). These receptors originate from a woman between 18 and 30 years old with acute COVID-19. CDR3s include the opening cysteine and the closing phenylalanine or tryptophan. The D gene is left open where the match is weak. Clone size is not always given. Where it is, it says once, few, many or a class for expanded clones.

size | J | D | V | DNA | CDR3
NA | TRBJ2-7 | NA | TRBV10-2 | TGCGCCAGCAGTGCTGGACAGATTCAGTACTTC | CASSAGQIQYF
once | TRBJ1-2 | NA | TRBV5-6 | TGTGCCAGCAGCTTGGGGACAGCTAACTATGGCTACACCTTC | CASSLGTANYGYTF
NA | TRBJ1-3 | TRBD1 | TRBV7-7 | TGTGCTAGCAGCTTAGGGGACAGCTCTGGAAACACCATATATTTT | CASSLGDSSGNTIYF
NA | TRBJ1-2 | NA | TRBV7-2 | TGTGCCAGCAGGACACGTAACTATGGCTACACCTTC | CASRTRNYGYTF
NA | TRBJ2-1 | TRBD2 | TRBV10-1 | TGCGCCAGCAGCGGGTCCGGGACTAGAATTATAGATGAGCAGTTCTTC | CASSGSGTRIIDEQFF
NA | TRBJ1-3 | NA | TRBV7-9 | TGTGCCAGCAGCTCCACAGGAACCTCCTCTGGAAACACCATATATTTT | CASSSTGTSSGNTIYF
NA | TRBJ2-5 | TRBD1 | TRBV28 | TGTGCCAGTCGACAGGGTGGAGAGACCCAGTACTTC | CASRQGGETQYF
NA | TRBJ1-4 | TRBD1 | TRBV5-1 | TGCGCCAGCAGCCGGGACAGGGCGACAACTAATGAAAAACTGTTTTTT | CASSRDRATTNEKLFF
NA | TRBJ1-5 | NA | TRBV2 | TGTGCCAGCAGTCCCGACGGGGGAAATCAGCCCCAGCATTTT | CASSPDGGNQPQHF
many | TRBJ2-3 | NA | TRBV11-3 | TGTGCCAGCAGCTTAAACACCCTAGATACGCAGTATTTT | CASSLNTLDTQYF
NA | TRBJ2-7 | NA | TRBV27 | TGTGCCAGCAGTCCATCGGTCTATTTAAACGAGCAGTACTTC | CASSPSVYLNEQYF
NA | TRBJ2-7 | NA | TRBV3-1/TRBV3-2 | TGTGCCAGCAGCCACGGGGGACGCGAGCAGTACTTC | CASSHGGREQYF
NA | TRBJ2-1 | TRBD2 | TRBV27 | TGTGCCAGCAGTTTACTAAGCGGGGGGATTAGAAATGAGCAGTTCTTC | CASSLLSGGIRNEQFF
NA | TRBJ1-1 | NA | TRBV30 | TGTGCCTGGAGTGTCGGCACTGAAGCTTTCTTT | CAWSVGTEAFF
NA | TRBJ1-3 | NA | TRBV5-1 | TGCGCCAGCAGCTTGTGGGGGGATTCTGGAAACACCATATATTTT | CASSLWGDSGNTIYF
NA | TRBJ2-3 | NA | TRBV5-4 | TGTGCCAGCAGCTGGGTGGGCCTTATGAGCACAGATACGCAGTATTTT | CASSWVGLMSTDTQYF
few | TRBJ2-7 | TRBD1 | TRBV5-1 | TGCGCCAGCAGCTCGCAGGGGGCTTCCTACGAGCAGTACTTC | CASSSQGASYEQYF
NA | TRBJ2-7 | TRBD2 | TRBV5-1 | TGCGCCAGCAGCTTGGATAACGGGAGGGAGCAGTACTTC | CASSLDNGREQYF
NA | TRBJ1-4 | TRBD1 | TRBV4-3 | TGCGCCAGCAGCCGCCACAGGGGCACTAATGAAAAACTGTTTTTT | CASSRHRGTNEKLFF
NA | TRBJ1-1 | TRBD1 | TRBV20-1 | TGCAGTGCTTTGGACAGGAGAAAAGCTTTCTTT | CSALDRRKAFF
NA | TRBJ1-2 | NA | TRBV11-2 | TGTGCCAGCACTTTCCGGGACATCCCTATCTATGGCTACACCTTC | CASTFRDIPIYGYTF
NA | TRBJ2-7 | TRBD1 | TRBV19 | TGTGCCAGTAGTATAGGGTGGGGACAGGCCTACGAGCAGTACTTC | CASSIGWGQAYEQYF
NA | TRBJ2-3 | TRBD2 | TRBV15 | TGTGCCACCAGCAGAGATGAACTAGCGGCTAGCACAGATACGCAGTATTTT | CATSRDELAASTDTQYF
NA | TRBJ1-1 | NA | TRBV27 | TGTGCCAGCAGCAATAAACCGGGGAGCACTGAAGCTTTCTTT | CASSNKPGSTEAFF
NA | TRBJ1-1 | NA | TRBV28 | TGTGCCAGCAGTTGGGGCATACTTAACACTGAAGCTTTCTTT | CASSWGILNTEAFF
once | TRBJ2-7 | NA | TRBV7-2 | TGTGCCAGCAGCAAAGGCAGGGGCTACGAGCAGTACTTC | CASSKGRGYEQYF
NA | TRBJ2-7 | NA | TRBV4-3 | TGCGCCAGCAGCCAAGATTCGTACGAGCAGTACTTC | CASSQDSYEQYF
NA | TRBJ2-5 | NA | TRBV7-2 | TGTGCCAGCGGCGGGCTAGTCTTAGAGACCCAGTACTTC | CASGGLVLETQYF
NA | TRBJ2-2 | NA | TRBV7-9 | TGTGCCAGCAGCTTAAGAGGGCGTAGCGAGGCGAACACCGGGGAGCTGTTTTTT | CASSLRGRSEANTGELFF
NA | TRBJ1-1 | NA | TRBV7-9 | TGTGCCAGCAGCTTACAGGGGAAGAACACTGAAGCTTTCTTT | CASSLQGKNTEAFF